Below, 21 T cell receptor beta chains from the same sample are listed, as sequenced in a study of cytomegalovirus exposure and HLA in healthy donors. PCR used 60 Vbeta primers and 13 Jbeta primers. TCRdb's copy holds only in-frame clones and misses some; the assay was immunoSEQ multiplex PCR. Among about 85,000 clones listed, about 80% were seen once. Sequenced sample: PBMCs. The source is a woman between 45 and 60 years old in good health and CMV-seropositive.

The gene calls are TRBV7-9 and TRBJ2-7; 7 nucleotides line up with TRBD2. The germline CDR1 and CDR2 sequences are SEHNR and FQNEAQ (reference sequence). V lost 7 bases, J lost 2 bases, and 8 bases stayed unmatched. The CDR3 covers 14 residues. The CDR3 sequence is CASTEAGSTYEQYF. The CDR3 DNA sequence: TGTGCCAGCACCGAAGCGGGATCTACCTACGAGCAGTACTTC.

The chain carries TRBV6-6 and TRBJ2-2; weak D call: TRBD1 (7 bases). Trimming removed 4 bases at V and 7 bases at J, with 16 bases between. The CDR3 sequence is 15 residues long. CDR1 MNHNY and CDR2 SVGAGI come from the germline V gene (reference sequence). CDR3 nucleotide sequence: TGTGCCAGCAGTTGGGTACAGGGGAGGAACGGGGAGCTGTTTTTT. This translates into CASSWVQGRNGELFF.

The V gene is TRBV10-2, the J gene TRBJ2-2; 7 bases agree with TRBD1. Germline CDR1 reads WSHSY; CDR2 reads SAAADI. This CDR3 is built from 16 residues. After removal of 2 bases from V and 1 base from J, the junction contained 4 bases not matched to a gene. This chain's CDR3 is CASSEIRTGNTGELFF. The CDR3, as DNA: TGCGCCAGCAGTGAGATCAGGACAGGGAACACCGGGGAGCTGTTTTTT.

This clone was seen once. The chain joins TRBV7-4 to TRBJ2-5; weak D call: TRBD1 (6 bases). The J call is in doubt because the DNA end fits TRBJ2-7 better. Germline lookup yields CDR1 SGHVT and CDR2 SQSDAQ. This CDR3 spans 14 amino acids. The DNA of the CDR3 is TGTGCCAGCAGCTTGCCAGGGGTGTTCCACGAGCAGTACTTC. Its translation: CASSLPGVFHEQYF.

The chain recombines TRBV18 with TRBJ2-1; D gene ambiguous. The CDR3 is 15 residues long. Germline V gives CDR1 KGHSH, CDR2 LQKENI. V was cut by 6 bases and J by 6 bases, with 18 bases left in between. The CDR3 reads CASSRPGLPFNEQFF. The CDR3 bases are TGTGCCAGCTCTCGCCCCGGTCTACCATTCAATGAGCAGTTCTTC.

The V gene is TRBV29-1, the J gene TRBJ1-5; D gene ambiguous. The CDR3 is 14 amino acids. V lost 8 bases and J 6 bases, leaving 20 bases between the germline ends. The germline V gene encodes CDR1 SQVTM and CDR2 ANQGSEA. CDR3 nucleotides: TGCAGCCCCTGGGGAGTAACTTGCCCTCAGCCCCAGCATTTT. It specifies CSPWGVTCPQPQHF. The whole variable domain, remainder taken from reference TRBV29-1 and TRBJ1-5, is SAVISQKPSRDICQRGTSLTIQCQVDSQVTMMFWYRQQPGQSLTLIATANQGSEATYESGFVIDKFPISRPNLTFSTLTVSNMSPEDSSIYLCSPWGVTCPQPQHFGDGTRLSIL.

The chain recombines TRBV11-3 with TRBJ1-2, with D unclear. This CDR3 region has 13 residues. The germline gives CDR1 SGHNT, CDR2 YENEEA. V lost 3 bases and J 14 bases, leaving 19 bases between the germline ends. DNA for the CDR3: TGTGCCAGCAGCTTTGCGAGATTGGAGGCTGGGACCTTC. It encodes CASSFARLEAGTF.

This clone occurred a few times. The rearrangement joins TRBV19 to TRBJ2-1, with 8 bases fitting TRBD2. V lost 6 bases, J lost 3 bases, and 4 bases stayed unmatched. The CDR3 consists of 14 residues. Germline values: CDR1 LNHDA, CDR2 SQIVND (reference sequence). CDR3: CASSKTSGYNEQFF. CDR3 DNA: TGTGCCAGTAGCAAAACTAGCGGCTACAATGAGCAGTTCTTC. The full variable domain, completed using reference TRBV19 and TRBJ2-1, is DGGITQSPKYLFRKEGQNVTLSCEQNLNHDAMYWYRQDPGQGLRLIYYSQIVNDFQKGDIAEGYSVSREKKESFPLTVTSAQKNPTAFYLCASSKTSGYNEQFFGPGTRLTVL.

The J gene is TRBJ2-3, the V gene TRBV7-9; a possible D gene is TRBD1 (6 bases). The CDR3 runs to 13 residues. Germline-derived CDR1 and CDR2 are SEHNR and FQNEAQ (reference sequence). Deletions cut 5 bases from V and 7 bases from J, with 13 bases between. Written as DNA, the CDR3 is TGTGCCAGCAGCCCCCTGGACAGTCATACGCAGTATTTT. Translation gives CASSPLDSHTQYF.

The chain carries TRBV7-8 and TRBJ1-4; 10 nucleotides agree with TRBD1. The CDR3 extends over 15 amino acids. The trim removed 4 bases at V and 7 bases at J, leaving 6 bases unmatched. The V gene's germline CDR1 is SGHVS and CDR2 FQNEAQ. The CDR3 DNA follows: TGTGCCAGCAGCTCGAGCCGGGACAGGGGTGAAAAACTGTTTTTT. Protein: CASSSSRDRGEKLFF.

The chain combines TRBV19 with TRBJ2-7, with D possibly being TRBD1 (5 bases). Per germline, CDR1 LNHDA and CDR2 SQIVND (reference sequence). The CDR3 is made up of 13 amino acids. The V end lost 4 bases, the J end lost 9 bases, and 16 bases lay between the germline ends. CDR3 nucleotide sequence: TGTGCCAGTAGTACCCCCCCCAGGGATGGGCAGTACGTC. It is translated as CASSTPPRDGQYV.

The chain is built from TRBV5-8 and TRBJ1-2; D not certain. The V end was cut by 2 bases, the J end by 6 bases, with 14 bases between. Germline V lookup: CDR1 SGHTS, CDR2 YDEGEE. The CDR3 totals 14 residues. The CDR3 DNA sequence: TGTGCCAGCAGCTTCCGGGCGCGAGGGAATGGCTACACCTTC. Its translation: CASSFRARGNGYTF.

In regard to this clone: The sample holds other DNA sequences that translate to the same CDR3. The J gene is TRBJ2-7, the V gene TRBV6-1; 15 bases line up with TRBD2. The germline gives CDR1 MNHNS, CDR2 SASEGT. V lost 6 bases to trimming and J lost 6 bases; unmatched junction nucleotides: 6. The CDR3 covers 15 residues. CDR3 residues: CASSGLAGGPGEQYV. CDR3 sequence (DNA): TGTGCCAGCAGCGGACTAGCGGGAGGGCCGGGCGAGCAGTACGTC.

The chain is built from TRBV6-6 and TRBJ2-3, with 11 bases that match TRBD2. The CDR3 consists of 15 residues. J was trimmed by 5 bases and V by 4 bases; bases with no gene match: 5. The germline gives CDR1 MNHNY, CDR2 SVGAGI (reference sequence). CDR3 loop: CASSFTGTSGDTQYF. As DNA, the CDR3 is TGTGCCAGCAGTTTCACCGGGACTAGCGGAGATACGCAGTATTTT.

The V and J genes are TRBV4-1 and TRBJ1-5; possible D gene TRBD1, 5 bases. Germline CDR1 is MGHRA and CDR2 is YSYEKL. V lost 4 bases and J 10 bases, leaving 20 bases between the germline ends. The CDR3 length is 15 residues. This CDR3 reads CASSPGHELKTPQHF. The CDR3 bases are TGCGCCAGCAGCCCTGGACACGAGCTCAAGACTCCCCAGCATTTT.

The rearrangement uses TRBV5-8 and TRBJ2-1; 12 bases align to TRBD2. Germline CDR1 reads SGHTS; CDR2 reads YDEGEE. V lost 4 bases, J lost 7 bases, and 15 bases stayed unmatched. CDR3 length equals 18 residues. CDR3 sequence: CASSPYSSGGAVGNEQFF. CDR3 DNA sequence: TGTGCCAGCAGCCCCTACTCTAGCGGGGGGGCAGTTGGGAATGAGCAGTTCTTC.

The rearrangement uses TRBV19 and TRBJ1-5; 10 bases match TRBD1. J gave up 7 bases and V 3 bases, and 6 bases lay outside the gene matches. This CDR3 region has 15 residues. Looked up from germline, CDR1 is LNHDA and CDR2 is SQIVND (reference sequence). The CDR3 protein is CASSIGDRGRQPQHF. The CDR3 DNA reads TGTGCCAGTAGTATCGGGGACAGGGGACGCCAGCCCCAGCATTTT.

This chain connects TRBV6-1 to TRBJ2-2, with D perhaps matching TRBD1 (5 bases). The CDR3 consists of 15 residues. V lost 4 bases and J 6 bases, leaving 15 bases between the germline ends. Germline V CDR1 and CDR2: MNHNS, SASEGT. CDR3 DNA sequence: TGTGCCAGCAGTGGGGTTCCGGTAGGGGCCGGGGAGCTGTTTTTT. Residues: CASSGVPVGAGELFF.

The chain is built from TRBV4-1 and TRBJ2-1; D unresolved. Germline values: CDR1 MGHRA, CDR2 YSYEKL. The CDR3 spans 13 residues. Trimming shortened V by 2 bases and J by 8 bases, and 10 bases separated the two germline ends. The CDR3 loop reads CASSQTVSYEQFF. As DNA, the CDR3 is TGCGCCAGCAGCCAAACGGTCTCATATGAGCAGTTCTTC.

The V and J genes are TRBV5-1 and TRBJ2-1; 15 nucleotides align to TRBD2. The CDR3 is 16 amino acids. J lost 9 bases, V lost 3 bases, and 7 bases had no gene match. Germline CDR1 is SGHRS and CDR2 is YFSETQ. CDR3 bases: TGCGCCAGCAGCTCCGGACTAGCGGGGGGGCCCGGTGAGCAGTTCTTC. This sequence encodes CASSSGLAGGPGEQFF.

V usage is TRBV7-2 and J usage is TRBJ1-3; possibly TRBD1 for D (5 bases). Trimming stripped 2 bases from V and 0 bases from J, with 11 bases between. This CDR3 spans 16 amino acids. Germline V gene lookup returns CDR1 SGHTA and CDR2 FQGNSA. CDR3 amino acids: CASSLQGRVSGNTIYF. CDR3 sequence (DNA): TGTGCCAGCAGCTTACAGGGCAGGGTCTCTGGAAACACCATATATTTT. The whole variable domain, filled in from reference TRBV7-2 and TRBJ1-3, reads GAGVSQSPSNKVTEKGKDVELRCDPISGHTALYWYRQSLGQGLEFLIYFQGNSAPDKSGLPSDRFSAERTGGSVSTLTIQRTQQEDSAVYLCASSLQGRVSGNTIYFGEGSWLTVV.